The clone carrying this T cell receptor beta chain was picked up a small number of times. As yet, its antigen is unknown. The sample is drawn from a study of T-cell reconstitution after alpha-beta-depleted transplantation in children. Notes on the study in general: Two months or so post-transplant, alpha-beta T cells reportedly derived from several hundred expanded graft clones. The high TCRbeta diversity at day 60 in some patients came from surviving recipient T cells and thymic progenitors. At the one-year point after transplant, T-cell counts and TCRbeta diversity were found to come mostly from T cells that had been newly produced.

V shed 2 bases, J shed 4 bases, and the junction held 3 bases outside the gene matches. The CDR3 contains 14 residues. CDR1 is SGHRS and CDR2 is YFSETQ in the germline V gene. For TCRbeta, the library was prepared with unique molecular identifiers. TCRdb recomputed calls from the PCR reads with MiXCR, one row per CDR3 protein. The repertoire holds some 310,000 distinct CDR3 sequences, with around 25% as singletons. The sequenced sample was PBMCs, mostly from graft donor cells, obtained 180 days after TCRalphabeta/CD19-depleted stem cell transplant. This chain uses TRBV5-1 with TRBJ2-1, with 7 bases lining up with TRBD1. The TCR comes from a male patient younger than 18 who had a stem cell transplant for acute lymphoblastic leukemia, so the T cells may come from the graft donor. CDR3 in amino acids: CASSFRDRYNEQFF. Written as DNA, the CDR3 is TGCGCCAGCAGCTTTCGGGACAGATACAATGAGCAGTTCTTC.